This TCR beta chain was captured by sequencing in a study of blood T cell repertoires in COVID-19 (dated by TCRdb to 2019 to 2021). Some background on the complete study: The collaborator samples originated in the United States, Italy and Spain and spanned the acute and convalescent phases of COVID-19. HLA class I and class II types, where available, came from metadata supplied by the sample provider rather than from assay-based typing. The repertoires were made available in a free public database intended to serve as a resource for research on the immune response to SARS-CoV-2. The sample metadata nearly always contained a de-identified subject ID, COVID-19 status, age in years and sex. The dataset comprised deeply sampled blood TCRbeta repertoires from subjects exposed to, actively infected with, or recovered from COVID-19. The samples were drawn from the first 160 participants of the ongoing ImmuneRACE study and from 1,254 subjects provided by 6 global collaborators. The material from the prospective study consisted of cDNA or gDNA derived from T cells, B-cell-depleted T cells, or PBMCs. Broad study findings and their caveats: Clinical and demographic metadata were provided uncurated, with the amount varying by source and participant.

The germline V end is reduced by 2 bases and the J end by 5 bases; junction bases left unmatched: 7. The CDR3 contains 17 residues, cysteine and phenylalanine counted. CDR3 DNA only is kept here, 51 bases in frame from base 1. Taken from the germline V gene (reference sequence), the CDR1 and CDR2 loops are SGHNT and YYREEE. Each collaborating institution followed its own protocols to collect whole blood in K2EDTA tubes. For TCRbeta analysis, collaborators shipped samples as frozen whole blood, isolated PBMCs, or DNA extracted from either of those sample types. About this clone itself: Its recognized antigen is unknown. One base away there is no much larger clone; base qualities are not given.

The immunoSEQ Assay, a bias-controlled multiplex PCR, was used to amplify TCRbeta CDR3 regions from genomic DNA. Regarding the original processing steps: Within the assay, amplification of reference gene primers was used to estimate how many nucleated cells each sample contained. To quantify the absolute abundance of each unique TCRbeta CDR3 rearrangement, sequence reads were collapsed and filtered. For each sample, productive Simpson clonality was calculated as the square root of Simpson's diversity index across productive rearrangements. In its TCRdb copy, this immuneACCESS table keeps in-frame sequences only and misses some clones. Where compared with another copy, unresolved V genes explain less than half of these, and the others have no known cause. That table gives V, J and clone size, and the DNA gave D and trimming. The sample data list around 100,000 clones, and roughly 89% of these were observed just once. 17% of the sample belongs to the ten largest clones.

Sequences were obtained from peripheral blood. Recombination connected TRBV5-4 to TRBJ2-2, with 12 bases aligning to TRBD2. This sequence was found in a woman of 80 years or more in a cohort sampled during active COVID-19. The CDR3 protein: CASSLKGGLAGTGELFF. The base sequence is TGTGCCAGCAGCTTAAAGGGAGGACTAGCGGGGACCGGGGAGCTGTTTTTT.